What follows is one T cell receptor (beta chain) and its context. Its antigen remains unknown. Trimming left V 0 bases short and J 9 bases short, with 10 bases between. This CDR3 contains 13 residues. Per the germline V gene, CDR1 is SGHDT and CDR2 is YYEEEE. Produced via immunoSEQ multiplex PCR; TCRdb's table is partial and in-frame only. The data contain roughly 500,000 clones, more than 75% of them singletons. This entry comes from a study of shared clonotypes between healthy human individuals. Notes on the study in general: An anticipated effect of sequencing depth on clonotype sharing among donors was recognized.

The V gene is TRBV5-6, the J gene TRBJ2-1, with D perhaps matching TRBD2 (5 bases). Sequencing was done on a sample of PBMCs. This sequence was found in a woman aged 40 to 50 in good health. Some clones in this sample may be carry-over from other donors' samples. The CDR3 spells CASSLAGMGEQFF. DNA for the CDR3: TGTGCCAGCAGCTTGGCCGGGATGGGTGAGCAGTTCTTC.